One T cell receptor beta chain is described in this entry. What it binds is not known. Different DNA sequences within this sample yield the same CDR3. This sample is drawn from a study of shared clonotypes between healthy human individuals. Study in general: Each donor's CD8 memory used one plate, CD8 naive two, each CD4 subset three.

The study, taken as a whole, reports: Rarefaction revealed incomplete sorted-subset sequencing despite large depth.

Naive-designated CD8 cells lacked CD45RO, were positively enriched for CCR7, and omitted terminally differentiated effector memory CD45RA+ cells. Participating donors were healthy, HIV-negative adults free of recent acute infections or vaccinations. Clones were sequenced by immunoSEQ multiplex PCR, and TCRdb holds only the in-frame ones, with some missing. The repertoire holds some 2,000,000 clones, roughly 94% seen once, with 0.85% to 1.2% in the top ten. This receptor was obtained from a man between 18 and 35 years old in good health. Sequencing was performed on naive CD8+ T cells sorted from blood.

The CDR3 DNA reads as TGTGCCAGCAGTTCGGACGAGACCCAGTACTTC. This gives the protein CASSSDETQYF. The chain links TRBV6-6 to TRBJ2-5; the D is unclear. The CDR3 extends over 11 amino acids. Trimming took off 4 bases at V and 5 bases at J, with 5 bases between the two ends. Germline V CDR1 and CDR2: MNHNY, SVGAGI (reference sequence).